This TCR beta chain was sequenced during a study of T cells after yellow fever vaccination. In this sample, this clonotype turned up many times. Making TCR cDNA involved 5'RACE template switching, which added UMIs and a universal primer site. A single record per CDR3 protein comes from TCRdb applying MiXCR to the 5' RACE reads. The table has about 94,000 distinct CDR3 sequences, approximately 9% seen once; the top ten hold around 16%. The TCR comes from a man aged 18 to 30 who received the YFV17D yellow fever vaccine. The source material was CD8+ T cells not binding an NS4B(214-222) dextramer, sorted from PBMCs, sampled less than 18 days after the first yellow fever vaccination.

CDR3 region: CASSPGQGQETQYF. The CDR3 DNA reads TGTGCCAGCAGCCCGGGACAGGGCCAAGAGACCCAGTACTTC. The chain is built from TRBV11-3 and TRBJ2-5, with 9 nucleotides matching TRBD1. V trimming: 5 bases; J trimming: 1 base; junction bases outside the gene matches: 2. Germline CDR1 SGHNT, CDR2 YENEEA. CDR3 size: 14 residues.